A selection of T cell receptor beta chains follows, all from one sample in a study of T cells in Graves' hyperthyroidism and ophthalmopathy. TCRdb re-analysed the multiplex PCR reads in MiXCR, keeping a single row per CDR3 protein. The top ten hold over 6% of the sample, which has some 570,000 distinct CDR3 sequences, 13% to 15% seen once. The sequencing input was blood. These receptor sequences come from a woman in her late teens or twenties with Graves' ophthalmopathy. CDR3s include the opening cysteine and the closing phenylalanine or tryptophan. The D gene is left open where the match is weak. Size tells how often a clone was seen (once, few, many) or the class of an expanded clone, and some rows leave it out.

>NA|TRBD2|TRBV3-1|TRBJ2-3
CASSQKAGVQYF
TGTGCCAGCAGCCAAAAAGCGGGGGTTCAGTATTTT
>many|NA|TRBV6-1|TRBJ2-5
CASKLNQETQYF
TGTGCCAGCAAACTGAACCAAGAGACCCAGTACTTC
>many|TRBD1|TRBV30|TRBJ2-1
CAWWGTGENEQFF
TGTGCCTGGTGGGGGACAGGGGAGAATGAGCAGTTCTTC
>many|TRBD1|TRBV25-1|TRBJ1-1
CASSDIKTGSDTEAFF
TGTGCCAGCAGTGATATCAAGACAGGGAGCGACACTGAAGCTTTCTTT
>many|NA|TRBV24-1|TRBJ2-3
CATSPERAVTDTQYF
TGTGCCACCAGTCCCGAAAGGGCCGTAACAGATACGCAGTATTTT
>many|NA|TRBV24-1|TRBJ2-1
CATPETGFSYNEQFF
TGTGCCACCCCAGAAACAGGCTTTTCCTACAATGAGCAGTTCTTC
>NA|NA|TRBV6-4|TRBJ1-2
CASRGTGESNYGYTF
TGTGCCAGCAGGGGAACAGGAGAATCCAACTATGGCTACACCTTC
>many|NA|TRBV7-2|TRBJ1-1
CASSLERGSTEAFF
TGTGCCAGCAGCTTAGAAAGGGGATCCACTGAAGCTTTCTTT
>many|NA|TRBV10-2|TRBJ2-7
CASSETSRFYEQYF
TGCGCCAGCAGTGAGACTAGCCGATTCTACGAGCAGTACTTC
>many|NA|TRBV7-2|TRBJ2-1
CASSPIGLGLVGEQFF
TGTGCCAGCAGCCCAATTGGGCTAGGCTTGGTGGGTGAGCAGTTCTTC
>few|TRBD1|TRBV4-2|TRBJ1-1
CASSRETGMNTEAFF
TGTGCCAGCAGCCGAGAGACAGGGATGAACACTGAAGCTTTCTTT
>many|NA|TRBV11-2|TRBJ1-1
CASRHAITGGHTEAFF
TGTGCCAGCAGACATGCCATTACCGGGGGCCACACTGAAGCTTTCTTT
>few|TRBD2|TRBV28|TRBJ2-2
CASSLGPGSGSPTGELFF
TGTGCCAGCAGTTTGGGCCCTGGGAGCGGGAGTCCCACCGGGGAGCTGTTTTTT
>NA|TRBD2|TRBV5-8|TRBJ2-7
CAISPGLAGGEGLYEQYF
TGTGCCATCAGCCCGGGACTAGCGGGAGGCGAAGGGCTCTACGAGCAGTACTTC
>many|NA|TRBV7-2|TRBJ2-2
CASRLSLVAAGELFF
TGTGCCAGCAGGCTTAGTCTGGTAGCGGCCGGGGAGCTGTTTTTT
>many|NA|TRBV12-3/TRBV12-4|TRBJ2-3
CASSLGPGSHSTDTQYF
TGTGCCAGCAGTTTGGGCCCCGGGAGCCATAGCACAGATACGCAGTATTTT
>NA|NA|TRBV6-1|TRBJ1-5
CASSGPGYYSNQPQHF
TGTGCCAGCAGTGGACCGGGCTATTATAGCAATCAGCCCCAGCATTTT
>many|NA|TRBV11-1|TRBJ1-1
CASSPIRTEGGGEAFF
TGTGCCAGCAGCCCAATCCGGACAGAGGGAGGTGGTGAAGCTTTCTTT
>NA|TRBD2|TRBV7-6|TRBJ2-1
CASSLRPLAVSYNEQFF
TGTGCCAGCAGCCTCAGACCACTAGCGGTATCCTACAATGAGCAGTTCTTC
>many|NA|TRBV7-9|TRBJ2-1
CASSQGPGEQFF
TGTGCCAGCAGCCAAGGTCCTGGTGAGCAGTTCTTC
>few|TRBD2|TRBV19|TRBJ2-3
CASTRLASSTDTQYF
TGTGCCAGTACCCGACTAGCCTCTAGCACAGATACGCAGTATTTT
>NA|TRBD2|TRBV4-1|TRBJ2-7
CASSQVLAGGTYEQYF
TGCGCCAGCAGCCAAGTGCTAGCGGGAGGGACCTACGAGCAGTACTTC
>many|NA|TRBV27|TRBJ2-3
CASSLSRLVGDTQYF
TGTGCCAGCAGTTTATCGCGGTTGGTGGGAGATACGCAGTATTTT
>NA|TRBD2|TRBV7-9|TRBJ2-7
CASSPPRGLAGAKEYEQYF
TGTGCCAGCAGCCCTCCCCGGGGACTAGCGGGAGCTAAGGAATACGAGCAGTACTTC
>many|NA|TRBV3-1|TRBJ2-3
CASSQDRGRGDTQYF
TGTGCCAGCAGCCAAGATCGAGGGAGAGGAGATACGCAGTATTTT
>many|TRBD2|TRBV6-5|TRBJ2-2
CASSYFWTSGFTGELFF
TGTGCCAGCAGTTACTTTTGGACTAGCGGGTTCACCGGGGAGCTGTTTTTT
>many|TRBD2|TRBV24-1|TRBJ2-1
CATSDSKLAGNAVDEQFF
TGTGCCACCAGTGATTCCAAATTAGCGGGAAATGCTGTAGATGAGCAGTTCTTC
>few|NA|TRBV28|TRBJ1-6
CASSPPTGLITPPLHF
TGTGCCAGCAGTCCCCCCACGGGGCTCATCACCCCACCCCTCCACTTT